The next 17 T cell receptor beta chains were all read from a single sample in a study of OX40 agonist ivuxolimab in advanced cancers. Assay: immunoSEQ multiplex PCR; the TCRdb copy retains only in-frame clones and omits some. The table has around 29,000 clones, around nine tenths seen once. The source material was CD4+ or CD8+ T cells sorted from blood, sampled in a trial of the OX40 agonist ivuxolimab. Source of these receptors: an adult with an advanced solid tumor such as melanoma, head and neck, liver or kidney cancer.

V gene TRBV9 combines with J gene TRBJ2-2; TRBD2 matches at 12 bases. CDR1 is SGDLS, CDR2 YYNGEE, per germline. V gave up 1 base and J gave up 6 bases; unmatched junction bases: 7. This CDR3 spans 17 amino acids. The CDR3 region is CASSVPRTSGDAGELFF. CDR3 DNA: TGTGCCAGCAGCGTACCCCGGACTAGCGGGGATGCCGGGGAGCTGTTTTTT.

The genes are TRBV4-1 and TRBJ2-7; D may correspond to TRBD1 or TRBD2 (6 bases each). The CDR3 length is 15 residues. Germline values: CDR1 MGHRA, CDR2 YSYEKL. V lost 0 bases to trimming and J lost 5 bases, with 14 bases between them. CDR3 DNA sequence: TGCGCCAGCAGCCAAGATTCAGGAGGGGGGAACGAGCAGTACTTC. Protein sequence: CASSQDSGGGNEQYF.

This sequence joins TRBV7-6 and TRBJ2-5; D possibly corresponds to TRBD2 (7 bases). Trimming removed 8 bases at V and 2 bases at J, with 15 bases between. The CDR3 extends over 14 amino acids. The germline CDR1 and CDR2 sequences are SGHVS and FNYEAQ. This chain's CDR3 is CASGGASGQETQYF. The CDR3 DNA is TGTGCCAGCGGGGGGGCTAGCGGACAAGAGACCCAGTACTTC.

This rearrangement joins TRBV6-5 to TRBJ2-7; the match to TRBD2 covers 11 bases. The germline gives CDR1 MNHEY, CDR2 SVGAGI. Trimming cost V 5 bases and J 3 bases; bases outside gene matches: 6. The CDR3 totals 15 residues. The DNA for the CDR3 is TGTGCCAGCAGTCCCACGACTAGCGGGATCTACGAGCAGTACTTC. Translation: CASSPTTSGIYEQYF.

The chain links TRBV7-9 to TRBJ2-7, with 10 positions matching TRBD1. Germline assignment: CDR1 SEHNR and CDR2 FQNEAQ (reference sequence). The trim removed 5 bases at V and 4 bases at J, leaving 5 bases unmatched. The CDR3 has 14 amino acids. The CDR3 bases are TGTGCCAGCAGCGAACCGGGACAGGGGTACGAGCAGTACTTC. It yields the protein CASSEPGQGYEQYF.

This rearrangement joins TRBV28 to TRBJ1-2, with 7 bases that match TRBD1. CDR1 is MDHEN and CDR2 is SYDVKM in the germline V gene. This CDR3 is 15 amino acids long. The V segment lost 1 base and the J segment 5 bases; nucleotides outside the gene matches: 7. This chain's CDR3 is CASSLSDRKGYGYTF. CDR3 DNA: TGTGCCAGCAGTTTATCGGACAGGAAGGGTTATGGCTACACCTTC.

This clone was picked up one time. The V and J genes are TRBV5-6 and TRBJ1-1; tentatively, D is TRBD1 (6 bases). The CDR3 runs to 13 residues. The germline V and J ends were trimmed by 4 bases and 4 bases, with 11 bases remaining between them. The germline V gene has CDR1 SGHDT and CDR2 YYEEEE. The CDR3 nucleotides read TGTGCCAGCAGCCGGGGGCCGGGCACTGAAGCTTTCTTT. This gives the protein CASSRGPGTEAFF.

V usage is TRBV28 and J usage is TRBJ1-4; D is perhaps TRBD1 (5 bases). Germline-derived CDR1 and CDR2 are MDHEN and SYDVKM. The length of the CDR3 is 16 residues. The V end lost 4 bases, the J end lost 6 bases, and 18 bases lay between the germline ends. The CDR3 DNA reads as TGTGCCAGCAGTTCTCCCACCAGGGAAATGGATGAAAAACTGTTTTTT. It yields the protein CASSSPTREMDEKLFF.

This chain uses TRBV27 with TRBJ2-3, with D possibly being TRBD1 or TRBD2 (5 bases each). CDR1 MNHEY and CDR2 SMNVEV come from the germline V gene (reference sequence). Trimming took 2 bases from V and 4 from J, leaving 16 bases between them. This CDR3 has 16 residues. The CDR3 coding sequence is TGTGCCAGCAGTTTACTACCCGGGACGGGCCCAGATACGCAGTATTTT. Translation: CASSLLPGTGPDTQYF.

The chain combines TRBV28 with TRBJ2-3; TRBD2 is a possible D gene (6 bases). Germline CDR1 is MDHEN and CDR2 is SYDVKM. CDR3 length: 15 residues. Trimming removed 2 bases at V and 1 base at J, with 10 bases between. The CDR3 protein is CASSLDSGRTDTQYF. The CDR3 nucleotides read TGTGCCAGCAGTTTAGATAGCGGCCGCACAGATACGCAGTATTTT.

Written as DNA, the CDR3 is TGTGCCAGCAGCACCCTAGCGGGGGGGCCCTACAATGAGCAGTTCTTC. As protein: CASSTLAGGPYNEQFF. The rearrangement links TRBV21-1 to TRBJ2-1; the table's TRBD2 call for D was not verified on the DNA. TRBV21-1 is reported as a pseudogene. This CDR3 contains 16 residues.

The rearrangement joins TRBV28 to TRBJ1-3; maybe TRBD1 (6 bases). Trimming removed 0 bases from V and 5 bases from J, with 8 bases in between. CDR3 length: 14 residues. Germline V gives CDR1 MDHEN, CDR2 SYDVKM. CDR3 sequence reads: CASSLWDSRNTIYF. The CDR3 DNA reads TGTGCCAGCAGTTTATGGGACAGCCGAAACACCATATATTTT.

The rearrangement links TRBV6-5 to TRBJ1-2; TRBD1 is a possible D gene (5 bases). The germline CDR1 and CDR2 sequences are MNHEY and SVGAGI. This CDR3 is 13 amino acids long. Trimming took off 7 bases at V and 4 bases at J, with 13 bases between the two ends. The CDR3 sequence is CASKAGGSYGYTF. The CDR3 DNA follows: TGTGCCAGCAAAGCGGGGGGATCCTATGGCTACACCTTC.

V gene TRBV2 combines with J gene TRBJ1-5; D unresolved. This CDR3 comprises 15 residues. V shed 3 bases and J shed 2 bases, with 11 bases lying between them. Germline CDR1 and CDR2: SNHLY and FYNNEI. In DNA form, the CDR3 reads TGTGCCAGCAGTGAGTTAGGGTTCGGCAATCAGCCCCAGCATTTT. Translating gives CASSELGFGNQPQHF.

The chain carries TRBV19 and TRBJ2-7, with TRBD2 identical over 8 bases. V was pared by 5 bases and J by 2 bases, with 5 bases of the junction left unmatched. Germline CDR1 reads LNHDA; CDR2 reads SQIVND (reference sequence). The CDR3 runs 14 residues. CDR3 sequence: CASSPASGPYEQYF. CDR3 DNA: TGTGCCAGTAGTCCAGCTAGCGGGCCCTACGAGCAGTACTTC.

This rearrangement joins TRBV28 to TRBJ2-1; no firm D call. Germline assignment: CDR1 MDHEN and CDR2 SYDVKM. Trimming removed 0 bases from V and 2 bases from J, with 14 bases in between. This CDR3 is 17 amino acids long. The CDR3 is CASSLWGSLGAYNEQFF. CDR3 bases: TGTGCCAGCAGTTTATGGGGCAGCCTGGGCGCCTACAATGAGCAGTTCTTC.

This clone turned up a few times. V and J are TRBV5-1 and TRBJ1-2; D remains unclear. CDR1 and CDR2 (germline): SGHRS, YFSETQ. The CDR3 covers 13 residues. Trimming took 2 bases from V and 3 from J, leaving 8 bases between them. The CDR3 DNA reads as TGCGCCAGCAGCTTTGAGGGTGACTATGGCTACACCTTC. It specifies CASSFEGDYGYTF.